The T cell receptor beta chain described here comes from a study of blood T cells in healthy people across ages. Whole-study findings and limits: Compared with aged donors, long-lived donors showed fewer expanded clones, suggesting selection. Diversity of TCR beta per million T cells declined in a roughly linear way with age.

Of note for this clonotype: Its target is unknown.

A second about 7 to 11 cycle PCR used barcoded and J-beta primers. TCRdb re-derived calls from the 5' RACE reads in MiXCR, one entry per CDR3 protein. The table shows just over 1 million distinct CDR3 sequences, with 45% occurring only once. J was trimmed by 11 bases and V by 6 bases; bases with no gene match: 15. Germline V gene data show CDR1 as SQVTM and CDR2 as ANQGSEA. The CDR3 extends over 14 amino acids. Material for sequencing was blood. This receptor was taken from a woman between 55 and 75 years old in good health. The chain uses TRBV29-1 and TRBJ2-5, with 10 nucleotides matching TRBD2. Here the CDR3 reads CSVWPGLAGVEQYF. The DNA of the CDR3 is TGCAGCGTGTGGCCAGGGCTAGCGGGAGTAGAGCAGTACTTC.